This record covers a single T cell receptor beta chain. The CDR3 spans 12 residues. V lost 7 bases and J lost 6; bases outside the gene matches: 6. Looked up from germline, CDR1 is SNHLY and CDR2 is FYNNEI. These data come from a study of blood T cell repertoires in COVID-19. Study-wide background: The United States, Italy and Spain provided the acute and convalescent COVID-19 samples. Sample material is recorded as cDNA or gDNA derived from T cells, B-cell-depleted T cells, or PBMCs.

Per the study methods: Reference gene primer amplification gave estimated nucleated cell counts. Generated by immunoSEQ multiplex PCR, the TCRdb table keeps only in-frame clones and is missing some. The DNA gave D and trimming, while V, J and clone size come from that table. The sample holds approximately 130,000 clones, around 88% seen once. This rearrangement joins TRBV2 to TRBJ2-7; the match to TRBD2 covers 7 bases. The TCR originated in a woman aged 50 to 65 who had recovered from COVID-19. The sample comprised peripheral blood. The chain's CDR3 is CASTRLAPEQYF. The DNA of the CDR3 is TGTGCCAGCACTAGACTAGCTCCCGAGCAGTACTTC.